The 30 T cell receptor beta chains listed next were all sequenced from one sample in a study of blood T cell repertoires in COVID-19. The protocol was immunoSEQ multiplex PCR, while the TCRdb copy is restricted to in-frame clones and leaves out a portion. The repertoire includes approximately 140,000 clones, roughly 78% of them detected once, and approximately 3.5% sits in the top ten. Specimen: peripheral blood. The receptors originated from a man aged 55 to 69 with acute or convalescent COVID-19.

CDR3 coding DNA: TGTGCCAGCAGCCAAGGCAGGGCACCTAATGAAAAACTGTTTTTT. Residues: CASSQGRAPNEKLFF. V usage is TRBV4-2 and J usage is TRBJ1-4, with a tentative D call TRBD1 (5 bases). There are 15 residues in the CDR3. Germline lookup yields CDR1 LGHNA and CDR2 YNFKEQ. V was pared by 1 base and J by 3 bases, with 9 bases between.

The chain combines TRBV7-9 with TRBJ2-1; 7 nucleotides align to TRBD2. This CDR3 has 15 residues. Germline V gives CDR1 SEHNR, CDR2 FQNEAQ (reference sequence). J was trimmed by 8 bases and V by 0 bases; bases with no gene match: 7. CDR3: CASSLAGGPWDEQFF. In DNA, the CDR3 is TGTGCCAGCAGCTTAGCGGGAGGGCCTTGGGATGAGCAGTTCTTC.

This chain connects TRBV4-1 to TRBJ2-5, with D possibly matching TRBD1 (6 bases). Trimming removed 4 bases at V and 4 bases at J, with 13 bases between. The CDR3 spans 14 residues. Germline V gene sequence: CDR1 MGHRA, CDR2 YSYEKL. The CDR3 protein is CASSLQTGRETQYF. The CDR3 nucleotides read TGCGCCAGCAGCCTTCAAACAGGGCGAGAGACCCAGTACTTC.

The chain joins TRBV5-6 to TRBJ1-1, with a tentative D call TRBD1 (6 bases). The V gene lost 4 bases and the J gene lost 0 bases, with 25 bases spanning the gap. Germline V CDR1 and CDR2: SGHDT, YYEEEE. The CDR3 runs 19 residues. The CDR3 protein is CASSGYSRKGGWMNTEAFF. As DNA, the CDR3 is TGTGCCAGCAGCGGATATTCCAGGAAAGGGGGTTGGATGAACACTGAAGCTTTCTTT. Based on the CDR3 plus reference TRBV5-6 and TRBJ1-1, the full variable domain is DAGVTQSPTHLIKTRGQQVTLRCSPKSGHDTVSWYQQALGQGPQFIFQYYEEEERQRGNFPDRFSGHQFPNYSSELNVNALLLGDSALYLCASSGYSRKGGWMNTEAFFGQGTRLTVV.

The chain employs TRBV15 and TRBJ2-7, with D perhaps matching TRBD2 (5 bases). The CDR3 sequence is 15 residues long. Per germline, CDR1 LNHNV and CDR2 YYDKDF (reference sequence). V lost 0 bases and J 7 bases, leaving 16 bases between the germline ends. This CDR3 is CATSRELARLGEQYF. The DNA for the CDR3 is TGTGCCACCAGCAGAGAATTAGCGCGTTTAGGGGAGCAGTACTTC.

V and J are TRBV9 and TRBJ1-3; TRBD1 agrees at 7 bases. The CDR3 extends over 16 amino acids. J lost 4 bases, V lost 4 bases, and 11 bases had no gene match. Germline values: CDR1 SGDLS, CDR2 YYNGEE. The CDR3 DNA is TGTGCCAGCAGCACCCCGGGAGGGGGCACAGGAAACACCATATATTTT. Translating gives CASSTPGGGTGNTIYF.

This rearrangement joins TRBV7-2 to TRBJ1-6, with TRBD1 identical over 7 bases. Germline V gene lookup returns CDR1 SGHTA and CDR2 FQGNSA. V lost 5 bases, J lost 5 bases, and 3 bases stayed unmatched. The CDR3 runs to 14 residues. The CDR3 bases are TGTGCCAGCAGCCCGGGACAGAATAATTCACCCCTCCACTTT. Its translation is CASSPGQNNSPLHF.

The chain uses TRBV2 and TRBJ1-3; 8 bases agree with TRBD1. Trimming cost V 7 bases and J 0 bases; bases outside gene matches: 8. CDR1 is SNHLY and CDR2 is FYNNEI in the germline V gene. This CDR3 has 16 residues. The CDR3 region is CASTGDRLTSGNTIYF. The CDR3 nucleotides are TGTGCCAGCACCGGGGACAGGCTGACCTCTGGAAACACCATATATTTT. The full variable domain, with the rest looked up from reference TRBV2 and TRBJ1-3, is EPEVTQTPSHQVTQMGQEVILRCVPISNHLYFYWYRQILGQKVEFLVSFYNNEISEKSEIFDDQFSVERPDGSNFTLKIRSTKLEDSAMYFCASTGDRLTSGNTIYFGEGSWLTVV.

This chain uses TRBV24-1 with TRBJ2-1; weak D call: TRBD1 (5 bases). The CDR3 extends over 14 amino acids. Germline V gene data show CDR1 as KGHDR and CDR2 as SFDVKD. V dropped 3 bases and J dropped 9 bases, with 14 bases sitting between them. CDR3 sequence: CATSDNKGMLEQFF. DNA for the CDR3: TGTGCCACCAGTGATAATAAGGGGATGCTTGAGCAGTTCTTC.

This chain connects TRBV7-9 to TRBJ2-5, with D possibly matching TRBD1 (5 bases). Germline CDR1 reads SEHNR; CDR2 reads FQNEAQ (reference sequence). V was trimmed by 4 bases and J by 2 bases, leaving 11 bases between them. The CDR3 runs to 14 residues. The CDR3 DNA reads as TGTGCCAGCAGCTCTGCAGGGATACAAGAGACCCAGTACTTC. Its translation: CASSSAGIQETQYF.

The CDR3 DNA sequence: TGTGCCAGCAGCTTACAATACAGTGAAAAACTGTTTTTT. It is translated as CASSLQYSEKLFF. This sequence joins TRBV7-2 and TRBJ1-4, with no clear D. The CDR3 spans 13 residues. Trimming removed 2 bases from V and 7 bases from J, with 8 bases in between. Germline CDR1 is SGHTA and CDR2 is FQGNSA.

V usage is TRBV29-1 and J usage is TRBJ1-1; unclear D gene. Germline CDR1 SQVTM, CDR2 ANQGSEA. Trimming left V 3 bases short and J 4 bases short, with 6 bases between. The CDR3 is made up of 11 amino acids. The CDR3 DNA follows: TGCAGCGTTGACAAGAGCACTGAAGCTTTCTTT. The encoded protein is CSVDKSTEAFF.

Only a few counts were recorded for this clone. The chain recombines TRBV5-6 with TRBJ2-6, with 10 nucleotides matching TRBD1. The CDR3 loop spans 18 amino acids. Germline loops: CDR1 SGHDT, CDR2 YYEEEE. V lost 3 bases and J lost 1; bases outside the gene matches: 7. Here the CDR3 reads CASSSPGQGISGANVLTF. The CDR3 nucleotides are TGTGCCAGCAGCTCTCCGGGACAGGGGATTTCTGGGGCCAACGTCCTGACTTTC.

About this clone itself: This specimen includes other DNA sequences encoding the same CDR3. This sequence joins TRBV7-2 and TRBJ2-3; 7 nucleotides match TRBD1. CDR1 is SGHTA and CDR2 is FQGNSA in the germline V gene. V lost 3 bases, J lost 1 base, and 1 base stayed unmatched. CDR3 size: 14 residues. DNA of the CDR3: TGTGCCAGCAGCTTCGGGACAGGCACAGATACGCAGTATTTT. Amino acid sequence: CASSFGTGTDTQYF.

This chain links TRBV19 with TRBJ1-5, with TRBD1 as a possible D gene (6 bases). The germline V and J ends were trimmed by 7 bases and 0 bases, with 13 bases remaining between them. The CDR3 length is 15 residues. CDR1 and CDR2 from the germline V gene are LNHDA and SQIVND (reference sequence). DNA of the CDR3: TGTGCCAGTACCTATGGCAGGGGTAGCAATCAGCCCCAGCATTTT. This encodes CASTYGRGSNQPQHF.

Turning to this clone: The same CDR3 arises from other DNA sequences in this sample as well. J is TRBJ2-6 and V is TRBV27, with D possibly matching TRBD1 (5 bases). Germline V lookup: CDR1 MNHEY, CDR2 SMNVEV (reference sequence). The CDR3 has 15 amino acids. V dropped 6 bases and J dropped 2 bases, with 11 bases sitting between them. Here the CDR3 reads CASSSQGAGANVLTF. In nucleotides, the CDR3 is TGTGCCAGCAGCAGCCAGGGTGCTGGGGCCAACGTCCTGACTTTC.

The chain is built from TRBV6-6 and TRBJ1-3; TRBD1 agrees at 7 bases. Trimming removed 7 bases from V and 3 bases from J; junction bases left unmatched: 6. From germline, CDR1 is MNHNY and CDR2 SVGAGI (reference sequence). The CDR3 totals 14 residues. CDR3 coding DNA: TGTGCCAGCATTCTAGACAGGGATGGAAACACCATATATTTT. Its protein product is CASILDRDGNTIYF.

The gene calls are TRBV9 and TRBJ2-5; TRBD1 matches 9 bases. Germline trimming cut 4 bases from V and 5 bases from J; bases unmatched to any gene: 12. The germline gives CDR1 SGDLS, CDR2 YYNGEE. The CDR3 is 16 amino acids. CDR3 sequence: CASSPGTGQKRETQYF. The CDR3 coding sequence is TGTGCCAGCAGCCCCGGGACAGGGCAAAAGAGGGAGACCCAGTACTTC.

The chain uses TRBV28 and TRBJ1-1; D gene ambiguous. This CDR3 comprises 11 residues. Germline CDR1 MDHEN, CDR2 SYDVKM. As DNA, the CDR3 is TGTGCGGGAGGTGAGAACACTGAAGCTTTCTTT. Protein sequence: CAGGENTEAFF.

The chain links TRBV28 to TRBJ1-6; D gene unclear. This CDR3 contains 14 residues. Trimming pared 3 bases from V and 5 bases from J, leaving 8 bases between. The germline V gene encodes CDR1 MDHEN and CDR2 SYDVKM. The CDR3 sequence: CASSLPGNNSPLHF. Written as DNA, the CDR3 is TGTGCCAGCAGTTTGCCCGGGAATAATTCACCCCTCCACTTT.

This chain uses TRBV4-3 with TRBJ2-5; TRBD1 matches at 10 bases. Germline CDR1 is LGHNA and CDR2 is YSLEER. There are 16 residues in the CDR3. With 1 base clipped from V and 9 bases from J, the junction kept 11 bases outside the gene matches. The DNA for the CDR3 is TGCGCCAGCAGCCAAGGCCCGGGACTCGGACAGGGGGCCCAGTACTTC. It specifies CASSQGPGLGQGAQYF.

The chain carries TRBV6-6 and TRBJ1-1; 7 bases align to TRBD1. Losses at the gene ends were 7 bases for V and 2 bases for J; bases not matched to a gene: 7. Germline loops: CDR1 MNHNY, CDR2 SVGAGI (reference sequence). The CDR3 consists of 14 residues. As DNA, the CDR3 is TGTGCCAGCATCCGGGACAGCGGCAACACTGAAGCTTTCTTT. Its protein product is CASIRDSGNTEAFF.

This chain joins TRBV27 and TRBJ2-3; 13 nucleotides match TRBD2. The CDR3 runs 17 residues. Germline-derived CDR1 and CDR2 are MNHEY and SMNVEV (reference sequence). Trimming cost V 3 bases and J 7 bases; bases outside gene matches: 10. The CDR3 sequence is CASSFGLRTSGRYTQYF. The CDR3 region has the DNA TGTGCCAGCAGTTTTGGTTTGCGGACTAGCGGGAGATATACGCAGTATTTT.

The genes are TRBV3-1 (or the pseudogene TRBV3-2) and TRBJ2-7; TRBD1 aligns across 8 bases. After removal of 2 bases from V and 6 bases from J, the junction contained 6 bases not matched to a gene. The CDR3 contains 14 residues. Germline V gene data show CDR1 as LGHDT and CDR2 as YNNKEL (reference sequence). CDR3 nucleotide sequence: TGTGCCAGCAGCCAACAGGGGGCAGGGTTCGAGCAGTACTTC. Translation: CASSQQGAGFEQYF.

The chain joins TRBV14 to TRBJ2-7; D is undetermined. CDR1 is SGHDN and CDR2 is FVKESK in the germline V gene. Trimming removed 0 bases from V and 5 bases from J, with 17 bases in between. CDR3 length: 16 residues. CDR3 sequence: CASSQDLNSYLHEQYF. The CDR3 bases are TGTGCCAGCAGCCAAGATTTGAACAGCTACCTCCACGAGCAGTACTTC.

The CDR3: CASSPRRETGELFF. CDR3 DNA sequence: TGTGCCAGCTCACCACGACGGGAGACCGGGGAGCTGTTTTTT. The V call is TRBV18, the J call TRBJ2-2, with D maybe TRBD2 (6 bases). Germline CDR1 KGHSH, CDR2 LQKENI. The V gene lost 1 base and the J gene lost 5 bases, with 8 bases spanning the gap. This CDR3 is built from 14 residues.

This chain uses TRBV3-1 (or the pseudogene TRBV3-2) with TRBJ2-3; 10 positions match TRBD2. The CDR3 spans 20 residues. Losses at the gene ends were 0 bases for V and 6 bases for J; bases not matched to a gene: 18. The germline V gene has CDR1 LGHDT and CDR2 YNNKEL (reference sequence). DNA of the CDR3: TGTGCCAGCAGCCAAGATCTGCCTAGCGGGAGTTGGTTTTTGGGCGATACGCAGTATTTT. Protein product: CASSQDLPSGSWFLGDTQYF.

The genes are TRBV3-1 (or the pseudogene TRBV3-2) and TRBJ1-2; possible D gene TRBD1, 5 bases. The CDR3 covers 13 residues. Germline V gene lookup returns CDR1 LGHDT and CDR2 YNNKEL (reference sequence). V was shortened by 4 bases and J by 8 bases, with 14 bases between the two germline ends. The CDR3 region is CASSPDTTRGYTF. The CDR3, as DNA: TGTGCCAGCAGCCCGGACACCACGAGGGGCTACACCTTC.

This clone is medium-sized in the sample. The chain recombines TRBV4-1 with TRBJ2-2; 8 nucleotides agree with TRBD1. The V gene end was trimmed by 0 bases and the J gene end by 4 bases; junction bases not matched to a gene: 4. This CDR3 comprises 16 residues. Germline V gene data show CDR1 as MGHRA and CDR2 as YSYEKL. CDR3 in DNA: TGCGCCAGCAGCCAAGATGTGGGACAGGTCACCGGGGAGCTGTTTTTT. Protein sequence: CASSQDVGQVTGELFF.

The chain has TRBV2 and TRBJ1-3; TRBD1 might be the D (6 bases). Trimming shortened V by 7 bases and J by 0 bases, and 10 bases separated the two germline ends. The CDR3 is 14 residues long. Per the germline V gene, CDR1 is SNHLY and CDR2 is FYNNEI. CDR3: CASIRTDSGNTIYF. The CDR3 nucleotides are TGTGCCAGCATTCGGACAGACTCTGGAAACACCATATATTTT.